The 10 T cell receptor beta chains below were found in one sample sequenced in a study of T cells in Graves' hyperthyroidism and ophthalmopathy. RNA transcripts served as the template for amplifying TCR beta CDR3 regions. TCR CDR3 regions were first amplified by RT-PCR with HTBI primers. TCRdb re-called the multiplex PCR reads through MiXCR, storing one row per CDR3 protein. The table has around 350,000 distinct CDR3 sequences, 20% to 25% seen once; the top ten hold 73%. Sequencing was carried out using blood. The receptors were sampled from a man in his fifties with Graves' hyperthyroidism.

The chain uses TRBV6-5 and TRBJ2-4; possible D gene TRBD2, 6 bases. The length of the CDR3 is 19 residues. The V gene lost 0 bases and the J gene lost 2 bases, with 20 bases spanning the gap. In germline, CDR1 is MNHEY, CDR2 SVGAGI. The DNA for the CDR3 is TGTGCCAGCAGTTACTCGAATCGGGTTAGCGGAGCCCCCAAAAACATTCAGTACTTC. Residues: CASSYSNRVSGAPKNIQYF.

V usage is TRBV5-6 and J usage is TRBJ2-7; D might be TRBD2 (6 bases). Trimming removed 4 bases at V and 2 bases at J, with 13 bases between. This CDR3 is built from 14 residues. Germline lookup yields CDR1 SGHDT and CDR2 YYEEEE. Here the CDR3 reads CASSPGLRAYEQYF. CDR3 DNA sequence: TGTGCCAGCAGCCCGGGACTCCGGGCCTACGAGCAGTACTTC.

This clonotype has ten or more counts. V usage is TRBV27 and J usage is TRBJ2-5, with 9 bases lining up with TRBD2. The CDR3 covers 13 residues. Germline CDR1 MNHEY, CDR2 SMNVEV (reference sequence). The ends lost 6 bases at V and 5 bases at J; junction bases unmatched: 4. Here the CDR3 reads CASRTGLAETQYF. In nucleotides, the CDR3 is TGTGCCAGCAGAACAGGACTAGCGGAGACCCAGTACTTC.

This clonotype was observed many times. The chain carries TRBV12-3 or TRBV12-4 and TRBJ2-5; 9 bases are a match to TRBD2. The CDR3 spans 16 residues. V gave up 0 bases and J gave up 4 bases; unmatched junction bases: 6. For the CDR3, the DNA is TGTGCCAGCAGTTTAGCGCAAGCGGGAGGAGGAGAGACCCAGTACTTC. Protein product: CASSLAQAGGGETQYF.

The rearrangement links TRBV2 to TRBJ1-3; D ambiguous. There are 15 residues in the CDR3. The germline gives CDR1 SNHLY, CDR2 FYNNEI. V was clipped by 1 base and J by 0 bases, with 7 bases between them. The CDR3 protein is CASSEEDVSGNTIYF. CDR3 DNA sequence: TGTGCCAGCAGTGAAGAGGACGTCTCTGGAAACACCATATATTTT.

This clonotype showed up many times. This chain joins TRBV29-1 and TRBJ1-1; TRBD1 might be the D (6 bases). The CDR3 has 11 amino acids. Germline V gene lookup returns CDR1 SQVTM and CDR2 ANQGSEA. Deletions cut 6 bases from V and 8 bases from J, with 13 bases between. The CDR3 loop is CSVQVDREAFF. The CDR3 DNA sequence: TGCAGCGTCCAGGTTGACAGGGAAGCTTTCTTT.

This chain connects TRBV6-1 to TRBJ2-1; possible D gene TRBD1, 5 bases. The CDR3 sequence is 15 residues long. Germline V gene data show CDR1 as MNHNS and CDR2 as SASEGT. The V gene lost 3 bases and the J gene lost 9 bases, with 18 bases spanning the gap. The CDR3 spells CASSEGRTSSGEQFF. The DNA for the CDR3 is TGTGCCAGCAGTGAGGGGCGTACCTCGTCGGGTGAGCAGTTCTTC.

As DNA, the CDR3 is TGTGCCATCAGTCAGATAGCGGGATCAGAGACCCAGTACTTC. Its translation is CAISQIAGSETQYF. The chain uses TRBV10-3 and TRBJ2-5, with 8 bases lining up with TRBD2. The CDR3 runs 14 residues. J was trimmed by 4 bases and V by 5 bases; bases with no gene match: 6. Germline V gene lookup returns CDR1 ENHRY and CDR2 SYGVKD.

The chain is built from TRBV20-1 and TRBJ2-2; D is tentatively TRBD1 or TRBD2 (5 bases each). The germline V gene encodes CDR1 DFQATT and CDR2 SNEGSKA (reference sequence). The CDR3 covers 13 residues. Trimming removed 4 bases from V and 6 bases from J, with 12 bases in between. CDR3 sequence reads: CSATSGTPGELFF. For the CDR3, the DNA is TGCAGTGCTACGTCCGGGACCCCCGGGGAGCTGTTTTTT.

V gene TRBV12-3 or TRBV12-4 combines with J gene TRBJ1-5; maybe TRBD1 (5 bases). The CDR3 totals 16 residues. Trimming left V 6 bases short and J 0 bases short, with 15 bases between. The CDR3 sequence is CASRGDGDFSNQPQHF. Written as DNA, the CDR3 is TGTGCCAGCAGAGGGGACGGAGACTTTAGCAATCAGCCCCAGCATTTT.